This T cell receptor (beta chain) was retrieved from a study of cytomegalovirus exposure and HLA in healthy donors. Study summary: Unique TCRs numbering around 80 million, obtained from HLA-typed donors, made up an early data release. Across 350 to 500 genotyped donors, about 80% landed in the Caucasian-associated ancestry cluster. Study results and caveats: Reports state that TCR beta sequences accurately predicted most subjects' HLA-A and HLA-B alleles.

Both 60 Vbeta primers and 13 Jbeta primers went into the PCR. Some clones are missing from TCRdb's copy, which holds only in-frame ones; the method was immunoSEQ multiplex PCR. In the table there are roughly 93,000 clones, approximately 79% of which are singletons. Germline V lookup: CDR1 MDHEN, CDR2 SYDVKM. CDR3 size: 14 residues. Trimming pared 5 bases from V and 7 bases from J, leaving 14 bases between. As for this clone: The antigen is unknown.

Material for sequencing was PBMCs. This clonotype was obtained from a male donor in good health and CMV-seronegative. The V call is TRBV28, the J call TRBJ1-4; D unclear. DNA for the CDR3: TGTGCCAGCAGTCCATACAGACGGTTTGAAAAACTGTTTTTT. It translates to CASSPYRRFEKLFF.